The 8 T cell receptor beta chains in this list originate from one sample, sequenced in a study of T cell responses to AZD1222 COVID-19 vaccine. The repertoire was sequenced with immunoSEQ multiplex PCR; TCRdb's copy has only in-frame clones and lacks some. This sample has 100,000 to 150,000 clones, with 75% to 90% found just once. The sample in question was peripheral blood, obtained on day 0 of AZD1222 vaccination. These receptor sequences come from an adult in good health.

The chain uses TRBV13 and TRBJ2-3; 7 bases map to TRBD2. J was trimmed by 8 bases and V by 6 bases; bases with no gene match: 14. The V gene's germline CDR1 is PRHDT and CDR2 FYEKMQ (reference sequence). The CDR3 covers 15 residues. CDR3 nucleotides: TGTGCCAGCAGAATAGCCCGGACTAGTCGTTCTACGCAGTATTTT. Protein product: CASRIARTSRSTQYF.

The chain joins TRBV19 to TRBJ2-2; D uncertain. The CDR3 length is 17 residues. The V end lost 4 bases, the J end lost 0 bases, and 15 bases lay between the germline ends. The V gene's germline CDR1 is LNHDA and CDR2 SQIVND (reference sequence). The CDR3 loop reads CASSRGVLRTNTGELFF. CDR3 bases: TGTGCCAGTAGTAGGGGTGTCTTACGGACGAACACCGGGGAGCTGTTTTTT.

The chain employs TRBV28 and TRBJ1-1; tentative D call: TRBD1 (5 bases). The CDR3 covers 16 residues. Trimming left V 2 bases short and J 5 bases short, with 18 bases between. CDR1 MDHEN and CDR2 SYDVKM come from the germline V gene. This chain's CDR3 is CASSLDTGTSGTEAFF. DNA of the CDR3: TGTGCCAGCAGTTTAGATACCGGGACCTCAGGGACTGAAGCTTTCTTT.

The genes are TRBV10-3 and TRBJ1-2; D possibly corresponds to TRBD1 (5 bases). Trimming removed 10 bases from V and 5 bases from J, with 20 bases in between. Germline-derived CDR1 and CDR2 are ENHRY and SYGVKD. The CDR3 consists of 14 residues. The chain's CDR3 is CATGRDSRRYGYTF. As DNA, the CDR3 is TGTGCCACCGGGAGGGACTCCCGGAGGTATGGCTACACCTTC.

The chain joins TRBV4-1 to TRBJ1-2; D is uncertain. CDR1 and CDR2 (germline): MGHRA, YSYEKL. V was clipped by 1 base and J by 2 bases, with 5 bases between them. This CDR3 has 13 amino acids. The CDR3 here is CASSQGTNYGYTF. The CDR3, as DNA: TGCGCCAGCAGCCAAGGGACGAACTATGGCTACACCTTC.

This chain connects TRBV11-2 to TRBJ1-3; D unresolved. The CDR3 runs to 15 residues. CDR1 SGHAT and CDR2 FQNNGV come from the germline V gene. V lost 5 bases to trimming and J lost 0 bases, with 11 bases between them. Here the CDR3 DNA reads TGTGCCAGCAGCCCACCGACCAGCTCTGGAAACACCATATATTTT. It is translated as CASSPPTSSGNTIYF.

This sequence joins TRBV11-2 and TRBJ2-7, with TRBD1 as a possible D gene (5 bases). Trimming took 5 bases from V and 2 from J, leaving 13 bases between them. The CDR3 spans 14 residues. From germline, CDR1 is SGHAT and CDR2 FQNNGV. The CDR3 spells CASSRYQGPYEQYF. CDR3 sequence (DNA): TGTGCCAGCAGCAGATACCAGGGTCCCTACGAGCAGTACTTC.

This clone appeared a few times. This sequence joins TRBV6-5 and TRBJ2-6; D might be TRBD1 (6 bases). Deletions cut 7 bases from V and 0 bases from J, with 7 bases between. The CDR3 totals 14 residues. Germline CDR1 is MNHEY and CDR2 is SVGAGI. CDR3: CASNRASGANVLTF. The CDR3 DNA follows: TGTGCCAGCAACAGGGCCTCTGGGGCCAACGTCCTGACTTTC.